Reported below is one T cell receptor (beta chain). This specimen comes from a study of shared clonotypes between healthy human individuals. Looking at the study overall: The study used three CD4 naive, three CD4 memory, two CD8 naive and one CD8 memory plate per donor.

Profiling relied on immunoSEQ multiplex PCR, and the TCRdb table lists in-frame clones only, not all of them. The data hold about 2 million clones, with just under 95% observed a single time. Naive CD8 isolation took CD45RO-negative cells positively selected for CCR7 and excluded terminally differentiated effector memory CD45RA+ cells. Only Caucasian adults living in Nashville, Tennessee served as donors. V was pared by 2 bases and J by 2 bases, with 1 base of the junction left unmatched. The CDR3 runs 15 residues. Looked up from germline, CDR1 is SGDLS and CDR2 is YYNGEE. Material for sequencing was naive CD8+ T cells sorted from blood. The chain has TRBV9 and TRBJ2-1; 10 nucleotides match TRBD2. The receptor was isolated from a young man in good health. CDR3 nucleotide sequence: TGTGCCAGCAGCGTTAGCGGGGGGACCTACAATGAGCAGTTCTTC. This gives the protein CASSVSGGTYNEQFF. The complete variable domain, with remaining parts taken from reference TRBV9 and TRBJ2-1, reads DSGVTQTPKHLITATGQRVTLRCSPRSGDLSVYWYQQSLDQGLQFLIQYYNGEERAKGNILERFSAQQFPDLHSELNLSSLELGDSALYFCASSVSGGTYNEQFFGPGTRLTVL.